These 19 T cell receptor beta chains originate from one sample sequenced in a study of graft-versus-host responses after intestinal transplantation. Antigen specificity for these receptors is unknown. Generated by immunoSEQ multiplex PCR, the TCRdb table keeps only in-frame clones and is missing some. The repertoire holds about 39,000 clones, with roughly 96% as singletons. The sample in question was unstimulated CD8+ T cells sorted from spleen or lymph node cells, obtained before transplant. These receptors all come from a human donor who was the organ donor for an intestinal transplant.

This sequence joins TRBV6-5 and TRBJ2-2, with D hard to call. V lost 6 bases and J 8 bases, leaving 10 bases between the germline ends. This CDR3 comprises 12 residues. Germline V CDR1 and CDR2: MNHEY, SVGAGI. The CDR3, as DNA: TGTGCCAGCAGCTCCGTGGAGGGGGAGCTGTTTTTT. Amino acid sequence: CASSSVEGELFF.

The V call is TRBV7-9, the J call TRBJ2-2; no reliable D call. CDR3 length: 17 amino acids. CDR1 is SEHNR and CDR2 is FQNEAQ in the germline V gene (reference sequence). Between the trimmed V and J ends, which lost 5 bases and 6 bases, there was a span of 22 bases. This CDR3 reads CASSQRTPRKWAGELFF. Here the CDR3 DNA reads TGTGCCAGCAGCCAACGCACACCACGGAAATGGGCCGGGGAGCTGTTTTTT.

V and J are TRBV11-3 and TRBJ2-7; 9 bases match TRBD1. Looked up from germline, CDR1 is SGHNT and CDR2 is YENEEA. V gave up 5 bases and J gave up 5 bases; unmatched junction bases: 7. The CDR3 has 14 residues. Here the CDR3 DNA reads TGTGCCAGCAGCCACCGGGACAGGGCCCACGAGCAGTACTTC. It is translated as CASSHRDRAHEQYF.

The chain carries TRBV4-2 and TRBJ1-2; D is ambiguous. Germline V gene data show CDR1 as LGHNA and CDR2 as YNFKEQ. Trimming removed 1 base from V and 2 bases from J, with 8 bases in between. The CDR3 sequence is 14 residues long. The CDR3 region is CASSQGQPNYGYTF. In nucleotides, the CDR3 is TGTGCCAGCAGCCAAGGACAACCCAACTATGGCTACACCTTC.

The genes are TRBV29-1 and TRBJ1-1; D perhaps matches TRBD1 (5 bases). Germline V gives CDR1 SQVTM, CDR2 ANQGSEA. CDR3 length equals 13 residues. Trimming took 7 bases from V and 0 from J, leaving 12 bases between them. CDR3: CSATGTVNTEAFF. In DNA form, the CDR3 reads TGCAGCGCCACCGGGACGGTGAACACTGAAGCTTTCTTT.

The CDR3 spells CASSSGTWQETQYF. CDR3 nucleotides: TGTGCCAGCAGCTCCGGGACTTGGCAAGAGACCCAGTACTTC. The rearrangement joins TRBV5-6 to TRBJ2-5, with a tentative D call TRBD2 (6 bases). Germline CDR1 reads SGHDT; CDR2 reads YYEEEE. CDR3 length: 14 amino acids. Trimming took 3 bases from V and 2 from J, leaving 11 bases between them.

In DNA form, the CDR3 reads TGTGCCAGCAGTCCAGCAACAGAAATAGACTATGGCTACACCTTC. Translation gives CASSPATEIDYGYTF. The rearrangement links TRBV28 to TRBJ1-2; D remains ambiguous. V was shortened by 5 bases and J by 3 bases, with 16 bases between the two germline ends. This CDR3 region has 15 residues. Germline CDR1 MDHEN, CDR2 SYDVKM.

The V gene is TRBV4-3, the J gene TRBJ2-1, with D unclear. Trimming took off 0 bases at V and 9 bases at J, with 12 bases between the two ends. Germline V lookup: CDR1 LGHNA, CDR2 YSLEER. The CDR3 consists of 14 residues. CDR3 amino acids: CASSQDMETSEQFF. The DNA for the CDR3 is TGCGCCAGCAGCCAAGATATGGAAACTTCTGAGCAGTTCTTC.

This chain uses TRBV6-5 with TRBJ1-2; 9 nucleotides match TRBD1. This CDR3 contains 15 residues. V lost 6 bases to trimming and J lost 2 bases; unmatched junction nucleotides: 7. Germline-derived CDR1 and CDR2 are MNHEY and SVGAGI. The CDR3 sequence is CASSPGTGPNYGYTF. In nucleotides, the CDR3 is TGTGCCAGCAGCCCCGGGACAGGGCCCAACTATGGCTACACCTTC.

The chain carries TRBV4-1 and TRBJ2-5, with D possibly matching TRBD1 (6 bases). Germline V gene lookup returns CDR1 MGHRA and CDR2 YSYEKL. This CDR3 comprises 14 residues. The V and J ends lost 6 bases and 2 bases respectively, with 13 bases between them. The CDR3 coding sequence is TGCGCCAGCAGTCTTTCCGGACAGCAAGAGACCCAGTACTTC. Translated, it gives CASSLSGQQETQYF.

This chain links TRBV5-8 with TRBJ2-4; D is perhaps TRBD1 (6 bases). Germline lookup yields CDR1 SGHTS and CDR2 YDEGEE. V lost 5 bases to trimming and J lost 0 bases, with 15 bases between them. This CDR3 comprises 16 residues. The CDR3 bases are TGTGCCAGCAGAAGCTTTCAGGGGATAGCCAAAAACATTCAGTACTTC. Amino acid sequence: CASRSFQGIAKNIQYF.

The chain joins TRBV2 to TRBJ2-1; no reliable D call. Germline CDR1 SNHLY, CDR2 FYNNEI. V shed 3 bases and J shed 5 bases, with 5 bases lying between them. The CDR3 is 12 amino acids. The CDR3 DNA sequence: TGTGCCAGCAGTGATACCGACAATGAGCAGTTCTTC. Encoded protein: CASSDTDNEQFF.

The chain is built from TRBV4-3 and TRBJ1-2, with D unclear. Germline values: CDR1 LGHNA, CDR2 YSLEER. The V and J ends lost 0 bases and 8 bases respectively, with 7 bases between them. This CDR3 comprises 12 residues. CDR3 in amino acids: CASSQEPGGYTF. In DNA, the CDR3 is TGCGCCAGCAGCCAAGAACCGGGGGGCTACACCTTC.

This chain uses TRBV6-1 with TRBJ2-1; tentative D call: TRBD2 (5 bases). The CDR3 covers 14 residues. Trimming took off 0 bases at V and 6 bases at J, with 9 bases between the two ends. The germline CDR1 and CDR2 sequences are MNHNS and SASEGT. The chain's CDR3 is CASSEAGGLNEQFF. The CDR3 coding sequence is TGTGCCAGCAGTGAAGCAGGCGGGCTCAATGAGCAGTTCTTC.

The rearrangement links TRBV6-1 to TRBJ2-7, with a weak D call TRBD2 (7 bases). Trimming stripped 6 bases from V and 1 base from J, with 13 bases between. This CDR3 region has 14 residues. Germline V lookup: CDR1 MNHNS, CDR2 SASEGT. The CDR3 sequence: CASSLQGGSYEQYF. As DNA, the CDR3 is TGTGCCAGCAGCCTACAGGGAGGGTCCTACGAGCAGTACTTC.

CDR3 region: CASSQETLAGGVSSTDTQYF. The CDR3 coding sequence is TGCGCCAGCAGCCAAGAAACACTAGCGGGGGGAGTATCTAGCACAGATACGCAGTATTTT. The chain links TRBV4-1 to TRBJ2-3, with 12 bases identical to TRBD2. Per the germline V gene, CDR1 is MGHRA and CDR2 is YSYEKL. After removal of 0 bases from V and 0 bases from J, the junction contained 10 bases not matched to a gene. This CDR3 comprises 20 residues.

The chain has TRBV15 and TRBJ2-3, with 11 nucleotides matching TRBD2. The germline V gene encodes CDR1 LNHNV and CDR2 YYDKDF (reference sequence). Unmatched junction bases numbered 3, after V lost 10 bases and J lost 6 bases. CDR3 length: 12 amino acids. The DNA of the CDR3 is TGTGCCATCGGGACTAGCGGTGATACGCAGTATTTT. Amino acids: CAIGTSGDTQYF. Filled out from reference TRBV15 and TRBJ2-3, the complete variable domain reads DAMVIQNPRYQVTQFGKPVTLSCSQTLNHNVMYWYQQKSSQAPKLLFHYYDKDFNNEADTPDNFQSRRPNTSFCFLDIRSPGLGDTAMYLCAIGTSGDTQYFGPGTRLTVL.

The V and J genes are TRBV28 and TRBJ1-4, with a tentative D call TRBD1 (5 bases). V was shortened by 6 bases and J by 4 bases, with 9 bases between the two germline ends. This CDR3 comprises 13 residues. From germline, CDR1 is MDHEN and CDR2 SYDVKM. The CDR3 here is CASRGVHNEKLFF. The CDR3 nucleotides are TGTGCCAGCAGGGGGGTCCATAATGAAAAACTGTTTTTT.

Remarks on this clone: The junction and the germline gene differ at one end; a read error may be behind it. The sample has other DNA sequences that encode this CDR3 too. The CDR3: CASSVVSQGQLSAEAFF. Here the CDR3 DNA reads TGTGCCAGCAGCGTCGTGTCGCAGGGACAGCTAAGCGCTGAAGCCTTCTTT. This chain uses TRBV11-3 with TRBJ1-1; 7 bases align to TRBD1. Germline V CDR1 and CDR2: SGHNT, YENEEA. There are 17 residues in the CDR3.